This TCR beta chain originates from a study of PD-L1 blockade in urothelial cancer. Turning to the study itself: Across blood samples, T cells had a median count of 141,255.

This sample's time point: pretreatment peripheral blood. Patients were diagnosed with urothelial carcinoma, either locally advanced or metastatic. Sequencing used immunoSEQ multiplex PCR; TCRdb keeps in-frame clones, though not all of them. The data show tens of thousands of clones, approximately 86% seen once. The CDR3 totals 17 residues. Trimming cost V 8 bases and J 9 bases; bases outside gene matches: 15. Germline V gives CDR1 MDHEN, CDR2 SYDVKM. This clonotype was sampled from a man between 40 and 49 years old with urothelial cancer. The chain combines TRBV28 with TRBJ2-4, with 14 bases identical to TRBD2. This specimen consisted of PBMCs, obtained around atezolizumab (anti-PD-L1) treatment. The CDR3 DNA is TGTGCCAGCCGCCTTGCTGGGACTAGCGGGAGTAGGGTCATTCAGTACTTC. It specifies CASRLAGTSGSRVIQYF.